This TCR beta chain comes out of a study of vaccination effects on CD4 cells after COVID-19. Deletions cut 2 bases from V and 8 bases from J, with 12 bases between. The CDR3 is made up of 13 amino acids. CDR1 SGHDT and CDR2 YYEEEE come from the germline V gene. ViraFEST expansion of antigen-specific CD4+ T cells with viral peptide pools preceded sequencing. CD4+ T cell isolation took place after about 11 days of culture. The vaccine given was either BNT162b2 or mRNA-1273, in two doses. This clone was found a few times. What it binds is unknown. Measured with immunoSEQ multiplex PCR; TCRdb has only the in-frame clones, and not every one. The sample includes approximately 78,000 clones, 80% to 85% seen only once; the top ten take 0.95% to 1.5%.

Here the sequenced sample was CD4+ T cells from PBMCs cultured with HCoV-229E spike peptides, taken after COVID-19 vaccination. This receptor was identified in a human donor who received a COVID-19 vaccine. This chain uses TRBV5-6 with TRBJ2-3, with D perhaps matching TRBD2 (7 bases). CDR3 sequence reads: CASSLGGGATQYF. DNA of the CDR3: TGTGCCAGCAGCTTAGGGGGGGGTGCTACGCAGTATTTT.